Listed here is a single T cell receptor beta chain. Its matching antigen is unknown. The CDR3 is made up of 14 amino acids. Germline values: CDR1 SGHRS, CDR2 YFSETQ. V lost 0 bases and J 7 bases, leaving 14 bases between the germline ends. Assay used: immunoSEQ multiplex PCR; TCRdb lists only in-frame clones, some missing. The sample lists some 14,000 clones; around 80% were seen once. These data belong to a study of T cell clonotyping in hematopoietic cell transplantation. Study background: Cytoreduction preceded collection of pretransplant recipient samples. Study findings and constraints: Graft donor and pretransplant recipient Inverse Simpson Index values predicted broader posttransplant TCR diversity.

Time point specified: recipient sample about 28 days before transplant, after cytoreduction. This receptor was identified in a man in his fifties or sixties with acute myeloid leukemia. Some clones in this sample may be carry-over from other donors' samples. The specimen was peripheral blood mononuclear cells, collected before stem cell transplant. The chain is built from TRBV5-1 and TRBJ2-7, with D possibly being TRBD1 (5 bases). The CDR3 coding sequence is TGCGCCAGCAGCTTGGAGTGGGGCTACCGAGAGCAGTACTTC. Translation gives CASSLEWGYREQYF.